This T cell receptor beta chain was captured by sequencing in a study of regulatory T cells in long-lasting Graves disease. Time point noted: newly diagnosed GD, antithyroid drugs for less than 3 months. Scientists built the TCR library using RNA that was extracted from PBMCs. After removal of 5 bases from V and 6 bases from J, the junction contained 8 bases not matched to a gene. The CDR3 totals 14 residues. Arm-PCR of CDR3 regions with iRepertoire HTBI primers generated TCR beta libraries. TCRdb itself ran the multiplex PCR reads through MiXCR, one entry per CDR3 protein. Altogether under 300,000 distinct CDR3 sequences are present, around 21% being singletons, with the ten largest covering around 13%. This clonotype was found many times.

The TCR was taken from a female donor with Graves disease. The J gene is TRBJ1-2, the V gene TRBV12-3 or TRBV12-4, with 8 bases identical to TRBD1. The input for sequencing was peripheral blood mononuclear cells (PBMCs), taken at new diagnosis, from a patient treated with antithyroid drugs. This chain's CDR3 is CASSHRRGLNGYTF. The CDR3 coding sequence is TGTGCCAGCAGTCACCGCAGGGGGCTAAATGGCTACACCTTC.